This entry features one TCR beta chain sequence. The data belong to a study of control samples from healthy donors and cancer patients. TCRdb keeps only in-frame clones here, not all; method: immunoSEQ multiplex PCR. The table has just under 60,000 clones, roughly 90% seen once. The CDR3 loop spans 13 amino acids. CDR1 is SNHLY, CDR2 FYNNEI, per germline. The ends were cut back, 7 bases at V and 3 bases at J, with 10 bases in the middle. Sequenced input: PBMCs. V usage is TRBV2 and J usage is TRBJ2-1; D unclear. The origin of this receptor is a man in his forties with colorectal cancer. CDR3 amino acids: CASNGFGYNEQFF. The CDR3, as DNA: TGTGCCAGCAATGGGTTTGGCTACAATGAGCAGTTCTTC.